Below are 9 T cell receptor beta chains sequenced from a single sample in a study of T cell responses to AZD1222 COVID-19 vaccine. Generated by immunoSEQ multiplex PCR, the TCRdb table keeps only in-frame clones and is missing some. The table has 100,000 to 150,000 clones, 91% seen once. The input for sequencing was peripheral blood, taken 28 days after the second AZD1222 dose. The receptor set was obtained from an adult who received the AZD1222 COVID-19 vaccine.

The sample holds a few counts of this clone. This rearrangement joins TRBV7-9 to TRBJ1-3, with D perhaps matching TRBD1 (6 bases). Germline loops: CDR1 SEHNR, CDR2 FQNEAQ (reference sequence). This CDR3 contains 17 residues. Trimming shortened V by 4 bases and J by 0 bases, and 16 bases separated the two germline ends. CDR3 DNA sequence: TGTGCCAGCAGCTCTTTCCGGACAGCCCGCTCTGGAAACACCATATATTTT. As protein: CASSSFRTARSGNTIYF. The whole variable domain, remainder taken from reference TRBV7-9 and TRBJ1-3, is DTGVSQNPRHKITKRGQNVTFRCDPISEHNRLYWYRQTLGQGPEFLTYFQNEAQLEKSRLLSDRFSAERPKGSFSTLEIQRTEQGDSAMYLCASSSFRTARSGNTIYFGEGSWLTVV.

The V gene is TRBV24-1, the J gene TRBJ2-7, with 9 bases lining up with TRBD1. CDR3 length: 24 amino acids. Germline-derived CDR1 and CDR2 are KGHDR and SFDVKD. V was clipped by 4 bases and J by 6 bases; unmatched bases: 36. CDR3 protein: CATSDPMHRDREICGGSAAPEQYV. Here the CDR3 DNA reads TGTGCCACCAGTGACCCTATGCACCGGGACAGGGAAATTTGCGGCGGGAGTGCAGCCCCCGAGCAGTACGTC.

The chain links TRBV7-3 to TRBJ2-1; 8 nucleotides align to TRBD2. The germline gives CDR1 SGHTA, CDR2 FQGTGA. V lost 3 bases, J lost 12 bases, and 7 bases stayed unmatched. This CDR3 spans 13 amino acids. The CDR3 nucleotides are TGTGCCAGCAGCTTCCTTGACGGGAGGGTGCAGTTCTTC. Protein: CASSFLDGRVQFF. Complete variable domain (other parts from reference TRBV7-3 and TRBJ2-1): GAGVSQTPSNKVTEKGKYVELRCDPISGHTALYWYRQSLGQGPEFLIYFQGTGAADDSGLPNDRFFAVRPEGSVSTLKIQRTERGDSAVYLCASSFLDGRVQFFGPGTRLTVL.

The chain couples TRBV5-4 to TRBJ1-1; D unclear. The CDR3 sequence is 15 residues long. Trimming removed 3 bases at V and 0 bases at J, with 12 bases between. Germline V gene lookup returns CDR1 SGHNT and CDR2 YYREEE (reference sequence). CDR3 sequence reads: CASSYSVGMNTEAFF. Written as DNA, the CDR3 is TGTGCCAGCAGCTATTCCGTGGGAATGAACACTGAAGCTTTCTTT.

The chain carries TRBV13 and TRBJ2-1, with no clear D. CDR1 is PRHDT and CDR2 is FYEKMQ in the germline V gene (reference sequence). The CDR3 totals 14 residues. V was cut by 6 bases and J by 8 bases, with 17 bases left in between. CDR3 sequence (DNA): TGTGCCAGCAGTCCAAGTTGGGGTGGTCATGAGCAGTTCTTC. Its protein is CASSPSWGGHEQFF.

The rearrangement uses TRBV6-2 or TRBV6-3 and TRBJ2-1, with 16 bases aligning to TRBD2. CDR3 length: 14 residues. Germline CDR1 reads MNHEY; CDR2 reads SVGEGT. J lost 15 bases, V lost 6 bases, and 8 bases had no gene match. CDR3 in amino acids: CASSQPGLAGGPFF. DNA for the CDR3: TGTGCCAGCAGCCAACCGGGACTAGCGGGAGGGCCGTTCTTC.

This rearrangement joins TRBV6-2 or TRBV6-3 to TRBJ2-7; TRBD2 aligns across 14 bases. The CDR3 runs 15 residues. Germline loops: CDR1 MNHEY, CDR2 SVGEGT. The trim removed 6 bases at V and 6 bases at J, leaving 7 bases unmatched. The CDR3 region has the DNA TGTGCCAGCAGCCCTGAGACTAGCGGGAGGGGCGAGCAGTACGTC. Its protein product is CASSPETSGRGEQYV.

The chain employs TRBV7-6 and TRBJ2-1, with D tentatively TRBD2 (7 bases). Trimming shortened V by 4 bases and J by 7 bases, and 17 bases separated the two germline ends. The CDR3 has 15 residues. CDR1 is SGHVS, CDR2 FNYEAQ, per germline. The CDR3 region is CASSSGRGGENEQFF. The CDR3 region has the DNA TGTGCCAGCAGCTCCGGAAGGGGGGGTGAGAATGAGCAGTTCTTC.

This clone appeared a few times. This chain joins TRBV30 and TRBJ2-1; 8 bases align to TRBD2. CDR1 and CDR2 (germline): GTSNPN, SVGIG (reference sequence). V trimming: 0 bases; J trimming: 6 bases; junction bases outside the gene matches: 7. CDR3 length equals 15 residues. CDR3 DNA: TGTGCCTGGAGTGTACTAGGTAGCGGGGCCAATGAGCAGTTCTTC. Its protein is CAWSVLGSGANEQFF.